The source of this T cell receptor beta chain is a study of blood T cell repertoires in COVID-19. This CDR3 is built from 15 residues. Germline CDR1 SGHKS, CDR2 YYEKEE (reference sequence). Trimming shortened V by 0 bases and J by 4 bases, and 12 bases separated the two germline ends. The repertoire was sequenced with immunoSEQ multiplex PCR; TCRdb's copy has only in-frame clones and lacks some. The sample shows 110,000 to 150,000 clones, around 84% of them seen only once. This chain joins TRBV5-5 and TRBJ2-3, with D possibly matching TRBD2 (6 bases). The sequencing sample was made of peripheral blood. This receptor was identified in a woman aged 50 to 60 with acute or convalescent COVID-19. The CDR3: CASSLVTGGADTQYF. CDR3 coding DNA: TGTGCCAGCAGCTTGGTTACTGGAGGGGCAGATACGCAGTATTTT. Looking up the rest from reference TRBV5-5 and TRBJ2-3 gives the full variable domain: DAGVTQSPTHLIKTRGQQVTLRCSPISGHKSVSWYQQVLGQGPQFIFQYYEKEERGRGNFPDRFSARQFPNYSSELNVNALLLGDSALYLCASSLVTGGADTQYFGPGTRLTVL.